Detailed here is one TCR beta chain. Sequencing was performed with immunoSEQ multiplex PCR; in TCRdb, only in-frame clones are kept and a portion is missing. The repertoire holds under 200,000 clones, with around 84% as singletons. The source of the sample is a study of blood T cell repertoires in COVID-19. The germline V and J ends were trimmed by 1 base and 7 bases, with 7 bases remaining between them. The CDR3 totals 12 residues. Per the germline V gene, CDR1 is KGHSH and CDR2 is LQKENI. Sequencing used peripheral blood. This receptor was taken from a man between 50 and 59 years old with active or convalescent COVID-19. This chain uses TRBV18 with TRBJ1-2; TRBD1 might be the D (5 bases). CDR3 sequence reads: CASSPLGGGYTF. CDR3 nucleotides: TGTGCCAGCTCACCACTCGGGGGTGGCTACACCTTC.